This T cell receptor beta chain was identified during a study of cytomegalovirus exposure and HLA in healthy donors. Points from the study as a whole: Most of the TCR beta V segments (in an earlier analysis) were productive either about 87% or about 30% of the time.

The CDR3 is 13 amino acids. Per germline, CDR1 SNHLY and CDR2 FYNNEI. J gave up 8 bases and V 6 bases, and 3 bases lay outside the gene matches. As to this clone: The target antigen is unknown.

The PCR made use of 60 Vbeta and 13 Jbeta primers. Sequencing used immunoSEQ multiplex PCR; TCRdb keeps in-frame clones, though not all of them. The sample consists of about 120,000 clones, more than 65% of them appearing once. The J gene is TRBJ1-4, the V gene TRBV2, with 10 bases aligning to TRBD1. This sequence originates from a young man in good health and CMV-seropositive. Sequencing input: PBMCs. The CDR3 nucleotides are TGTGCCAGCAGAGGGACAGGGGAGGAAAAACTGTTTTTT. This translates into CASRGTGEEKLFF.